The 32 T cell receptor beta chains below come from one sample, sequenced in a study of cytomegalovirus exposure and HLA in healthy donors. The PCR ran on 60 Vbeta and 13 Jbeta primers. The assay was immunoSEQ multiplex PCR, and TCRdb's table has in-frame clones only and misses some. The sample lists approximately 100,000 clones, roughly 79% occurring once. Sequences were obtained from PBMCs. The origin of the receptors is a woman between 45 and 65 years old in good health and CMV-seropositive.

The chain uses TRBV7-9 and TRBJ1-1, with D unclear. The germline V gene has CDR1 SEHNR and CDR2 FQNEAQ (reference sequence). The V gene lost 3 bases and the J gene lost 5 bases, with 13 bases spanning the gap. This CDR3 has 14 residues. CDR3 sequence (DNA): TGTGCCAGCAGCTTGAGTCCCGGGGTTACTGAAGCTTTCTTT. Translated: CASSLSPGVTEAFF.

The chain joins TRBV11-2 to TRBJ2-1; D is undetermined. CDR1 and CDR2 from the germline V gene are SGHAT and FQNNGV. V dropped 3 bases and J dropped 0 bases, with 12 bases sitting between them. The CDR3 is 16 residues long. Here the CDR3 reads CASSFVGSASYNEQFF. The CDR3 DNA reads TGTGCCAGCAGCTTTGTCGGTAGTGCCTCCTACAATGAGCAGTTCTTC.

This sequence joins TRBV18 and TRBJ2-3; 7 bases are shared with TRBD1. CDR3 size: 15 residues. V gave up 3 bases and J gave up 2 bases; unmatched junction bases: 5. Germline CDR1 is KGHSH and CDR2 is LQKENI. CDR3: CASSPPGQTTDTQYF. The CDR3 coding sequence is TGTGCCAGCTCACCTCCGGGACAGACCACAGATACGCAGTATTTT.

On this clone: At one end, the junction sequence differs from germline, possibly due to a read error. The chain uses TRBV5-1 and TRBJ2-6; the match to TRBD1 covers 11 bases. Germline values: CDR1 SGHRS, CDR2 YFSETQ. This CDR3 comprises 19 residues. The CDR3 spells CASSLSWDRGGSGANGLTF. The CDR3 nucleotides read TGCGCCAGCAGCCTAAGTTGGGACAGGGGGGGCTCTGGGGCCAACGGCCTGACTTTC.

This sequence joins TRBV7-9 and TRBJ1-6; 10 nucleotides agree with TRBD1. The CDR3 is 14 amino acids. Germline V CDR1 and CDR2: SEHNR, FQNEAQ (reference sequence). Unmatched junction bases numbered 4, after V lost 7 bases and J lost 7 bases. In DNA form, the CDR3 reads TGTGCCAGCACCCGGACAGGGGGAAATTCACCCCTCCACTTT. Translating it yields CASTRTGGNSPLHF.

The chain joins TRBV10-3 to TRBJ2-1, with 12 bases that match TRBD2. The CDR3 runs to 14 residues. Looked up from germline, CDR1 is ENHRY and CDR2 is SYGVKD. V dropped 2 bases and J dropped 9; count of bases not matched to a gene: 2. CDR3 bases: TGTGCCATCAGTGAGAGGACTAGCGGGGCTGAGCAGTTCTTC. As protein: CAISERTSGAEQFF.

This sequence joins TRBV15 and TRBJ1-3; D may be TRBD1 (5 bases). In germline, CDR1 is LNHNV, CDR2 YYDKDF (reference sequence). Trimming left V 0 bases short and J 3 bases short, with 12 bases between. The CDR3 is 16 residues long. The CDR3 loop reads CATSRDAAGFGNTIYF. Here the CDR3 DNA reads TGTGCCACCAGCAGAGATGCGGCAGGGTTTGGAAACACCATATATTTT. The variable domain in full, completed from reference TRBV15 and TRBJ1-3, reads DAMVIQNPRYQVTQFGKPVTLSCSQTLNHNVMYWYQQKSSQAPKLLFHYYDKDFNNEADTPDNFQSRRPNTSFCFLDIRSPGLGDTAMYLCATSRDAAGFGNTIYFGEGSWLTVV.

This clone was counted only a few times. The V call is TRBV5-4, the J call TRBJ2-5; 8 bases map to TRBD1. The germline gives CDR1 SGHNT, CDR2 YYREEE (reference sequence). V lost 3 bases to trimming and J lost 5 bases; unmatched junction nucleotides: 6. This CDR3 comprises 14 residues. This chain's CDR3 is CASSSGGADETQYF. The CDR3 nucleotides read TGTGCCAGCAGCTCAGGGGGCGCAGACGAGACCCAGTACTTC.

V usage is TRBV5-1 and J usage is TRBJ2-7, with 8 nucleotides matching TRBD1. Germline values: CDR1 SGHRS, CDR2 YFSETQ. With 3 bases clipped from V and 5 bases from J, the junction kept 10 bases outside the gene matches. The CDR3 has 15 amino acids. For the CDR3, the DNA is TGCGCCAGCAGCTGGATGGACAGGGAAAGTGACGAGCAGTACTTC. Translated, it gives CASSWMDRESDEQYF.

The V call is TRBV2, the J call TRBJ1-3; no definite D call. Germline V gene data show CDR1 as SNHLY and CDR2 as FYNNEI. Trimming left V 4 bases short and J 3 bases short, with 4 bases between. This CDR3 is built from 12 residues. CDR3 amino acids: CASSAGGNTIYF. CDR3 in DNA: TGTGCCAGCAGTGCGGGTGGAAACACCATATATTTT.

The gene calls are TRBV6-1 and TRBJ1-1; 9 bases are shared with TRBD1. This CDR3 contains 14 residues. CDR1 is MNHNS and CDR2 is SASEGT in the germline V gene. With 3 bases clipped from V and 5 bases from J, the junction kept 4 bases outside the gene matches. The CDR3 spells CASSDDRGRTEAFF. The CDR3 DNA is TGTGCCAGCAGTGACGACAGGGGGAGAACTGAAGCTTTCTTT.

This clone was observed a few times. This chain links TRBV19 with TRBJ1-1; D is possibly TRBD1 (5 bases). CDR3 size: 13 residues. CDR1 is LNHDA, CDR2 SQIVND, per germline (reference sequence). V was cut by 5 bases and J by 6 bases, with 13 bases left in between. CDR3 residues: CASSSGWGAEAFF. Written as DNA, the CDR3 is TGTGCCAGTAGTTCTGGCTGGGGGGCTGAAGCTTTCTTT.

V is TRBV7-8 and J is TRBJ2-1; 7 nucleotides match TRBD2. This CDR3 is 16 amino acids long. From germline, CDR1 is SGHVS and CDR2 FQNEAQ. V shed 1 base, J shed 2 bases, and the junction held 5 bases outside the gene matches. The CDR3 reads CASSLGAAGAYNEQFF. CDR3 nucleotides: TGTGCCAGCAGCTTAGGAGCTGCGGGAGCCTACAATGAGCAGTTCTTC. Filled out from reference TRBV7-8 and TRBJ2-1, the complete variable domain reads GAGVSQSPRYKVAKRGQDVALRCDPISGHVSLFWYQQALGQGPEFLTYFQNEAQLDKSGLPSDRFFAERPEGSVSTLKIQRTQQEDSAVYLCASSLGAAGAYNEQFFGPGTRLTVL.

Here the CDR3 reads CASNRQEGYGYGYTF. CDR3 DNA sequence: TGTGCCAGCAATCGGCAGGAGGGGTATGGCTATGGCTACACCTTC. V gene TRBV2 combines with J gene TRBJ1-2; TRBD1 might be the D (5 bases). The V and J ends lost 7 bases and 4 bases respectively, with 19 bases between them. The CDR3 loop spans 15 amino acids. Germline CDR1 and CDR2: SNHLY and FYNNEI.

The table lists this clone with a count of one. This chain connects TRBV5-1 to TRBJ2-5; 11 nucleotides align to TRBD1. Germline V gives CDR1 SGHRS, CDR2 YFSETQ. The junction had 3 bases not matched to a gene; V was cut back by 4 bases and J by 4 bases. The CDR3 is 14 amino acids. Here the CDR3 reads CASSRTGGIETQYF. DNA of the CDR3: TGCGCCAGCAGCCGGACAGGGGGCATAGAGACCCAGTACTTC.

This clone was seen once. This chain connects TRBV6-5 to TRBJ2-2, with no clear D. Deletions cut 2 bases from V and 1 base from J, with 5 bases between. This CDR3 spans 14 amino acids. Germline V lookup: CDR1 MNHEY, CDR2 SVGAGI. The CDR3 nucleotides are TGTGCCAGCAGTTACGGCGGGAACACCGGGGAGCTGTTTTTT. It translates to CASSYGGNTGELFF.

The rearrangement joins TRBV5-1 to TRBJ2-3; perhaps TRBD2 as D (5 bases). Germline CDR1 reads SGHRS; CDR2 reads YFSETQ. There are 15 residues in the CDR3. The ends were cut back, 7 bases at V and 0 bases at J, with 15 bases in the middle. In DNA, the CDR3 is TGCGCCAGCGGGTCGGACTCATCTAGCACAGATACGCAGTATTTT. Translated: CASGSDSSSTDTQYF.

This clone was counted a few times. The V call is TRBV18, the J call TRBJ2-5; D is unresolved. The CDR3 contains 13 residues. CDR1 and CDR2 from the germline V gene are KGHSH and LQKENI. V was trimmed by 6 bases and J by 1 base, leaving 9 bases between them. The CDR3 DNA reads as TGTGCCAGCTCTGGGCAGCCCCAAGAGACCCAGTACTTC. Protein sequence: CASSGQPQETQYF.

As to this clone: Compared with germline, one end of the junction differs, possibly owing to a read error. V is TRBV19 and J is TRBJ2-6, with 11 positions matching TRBD1. This CDR3 region has 18 residues. Per germline, CDR1 LNHDA and CDR2 SQIVND (reference sequence). CDR3 loop: CASTGDRGSLPGANGLTF. CDR3 nucleotides: TGTGCCAGTACGGGGGACAGGGGGTCTCTCCCTGGGGCCAACGGCCTGACTTTC.

The genes are TRBV5-5 and TRBJ2-1, with 8 bases aligning to TRBD2. The V gene end was trimmed by 4 bases and the J gene end by 5 bases; junction bases not matched to a gene: 8. The CDR3 covers 15 residues. Germline values: CDR1 SGHKS, CDR2 YYEKEE (reference sequence). CDR3 loop: CASSPRPAGDNEQFF. CDR3 nucleotide sequence: TGTGCCAGCAGCCCTAGGCCAGCGGGAGACAATGAGCAGTTCTTC.

In this sample, this clone turned up a few times. The chain couples TRBV7-9 to TRBJ2-5, with 8 bases lining up with TRBD2. V shed 1 base, J shed 3 bases, and the junction held 7 bases outside the gene matches. The CDR3 consists of 16 residues. The germline gives CDR1 SEHNR, CDR2 FQNEAQ (reference sequence). CDR3 nucleotides: TGTGCCAGCAGCTTAGGGGATAGCGGGGCAAAAGAGACCCAGTACTTC. Its translation is CASSLGDSGAKETQYF.

The V and J genes are TRBV6-5 and TRBJ1-1, with D tentatively TRBD1 (6 bases). This CDR3 has 16 residues. V lost 4 bases and J lost 2, with 17 bases in between. The germline CDR1 and CDR2 sequences are MNHEY and SVGAGI. Written as DNA, the CDR3 is TGTGCCAGCAGTTCGCCCCCTGGGACAAGAAACACTGAAGCTTTCTTT. It specifies CASSSPPGTRNTEAFF.

The chain joins TRBV27 to TRBJ2-5; D is perhaps TRBD2 (7 bases). Germline values: CDR1 MNHEY, CDR2 SMNVEV (reference sequence). This CDR3 region has 14 residues. Trimming pared 4 bases from V and 9 bases from J, leaving 18 bases between. The CDR3, as DNA: TGTGCCAGCAGTTGGGGGGGGGCCCAGGCGCCCCAGTACTTC. This translates into CASSWGGAQAPQYF.

The chain employs TRBV5-4 and TRBJ2-3, with D perhaps TRBD1 (6 bases). V dropped 1 base and J dropped 5 bases, with 11 bases sitting between them. This CDR3 spans 14 amino acids. The germline V gene has CDR1 SGHNT and CDR2 YYREEE (reference sequence). CDR3 in DNA: TGTGCCAGCAGCTTGAAACAGGGTGGAGATACGCAGTATTTT. The encoded protein is CASSLKQGGDTQYF.

This clone was found once. This chain uses TRBV5-1 with TRBJ2-3; TRBD2 matches at 8 bases. The germline V gene has CDR1 SGHRS and CDR2 YFSETQ. The CDR3 is made up of 13 amino acids. Trimming removed 8 bases from V and 3 bases from J; junction bases left unmatched: 5. CDR3 DNA sequence: TGCGCCAGTAAGCGGGAGCCGACAGATACGCAGTATTTT. Protein: CASKREPTDTQYF.

About this clone itself: One junction end disagrees with the germline gene, perhaps due to a read error. This rearrangement joins TRBV4-2 to TRBJ2-6, with D possibly being TRBD1 (5 bases). The CDR3 consists of 15 residues. Germline lookup yields CDR1 LGHNA and CDR2 YNFKEQ. The CDR3 DNA reads TGTGCCAGCGGCTATACGCAGTCTGGGGCCAACGGCCTGACTTTC. As protein: CASGYTQSGANGLTF.

The rearrangement uses TRBV2 and TRBJ2-7, with 8 positions matching TRBD2. The germline V gene has CDR1 SNHLY and CDR2 FYNNEI. Losses at the gene ends were 7 bases for V and 11 bases for J; bases not matched to a gene: 13. This CDR3 is 13 amino acids long. The CDR3 coding sequence is TGTGCCAGCACCAGCGGGAGTTCGACGAGGGAGTACTTC. It yields the protein CASTSGSSTREYF.

The CDR3: CASSFTGVNTEAFF. Written as DNA, the CDR3 is TGCGCCAGCAGCTTCACAGGGGTGAACACTGAAGCTTTCTTT. The chain joins TRBV5-1 to TRBJ1-1, with 7 bases that match TRBD1. The CDR3 consists of 14 residues. V dropped 2 bases and J dropped 0; count of bases not matched to a gene: 1. Germline values: CDR1 SGHRS, CDR2 YFSETQ. Filled out from reference TRBV5-1 and TRBJ1-1, the complete variable domain reads KAGVTQTPRYLIKTRGQQVTLSCSPISGHRSVSWYQQTPGQGLQFLFEYFSETQRNKGNFPGRFSGRQFSNSRSEMNVSTLELGDSALYLCASSFTGVNTEAFFGQGTRLTVV.

The chain links TRBV19 to TRBJ1-1, with D possibly TRBD1 on 6 matching bases. Germline values: CDR1 LNHDA, CDR2 SQIVND (reference sequence). V was shortened by 5 bases and J by 4 bases, with 14 bases between the two germline ends. CDR3 length: 14 amino acids. CDR3 DNA: TGTGCCAGTAGTCCTCAACAGGGCCCCACTGAAGCTTTCTTT. This gives the protein CASSPQQGPTEAFF. The variable domain in full, with the rest retrieved from reference TRBV19 and TRBJ1-1, is DGGITQSPKYLFRKEGQNVTLSCEQNLNHDAMYWYRQDPGQGLRLIYYSQIVNDFQKGDIAEGYSVSREKKESFPLTVTSAQKNPTAFYLCASSPQQGPTEAFFGQGTRLTVV.

The rearrangement links TRBV5-6 to TRBJ2-7, with 9 bases aligning to TRBD2. CDR1 is SGHDT and CDR2 is YYEEEE in the germline V gene. The trim removed 3 bases at V and 6 bases at J, leaving 10 bases unmatched. The CDR3 length is 15 residues. The CDR3 protein is CASSWGAGGPAEQYF. For the CDR3, the DNA is TGTGCCAGCAGCTGGGGGGCGGGGGGGCCCGCCGAGCAGTACTTC.

The rearrangement uses TRBV7-3 and TRBJ2-1; no definite D call. CDR1 is SGHTA and CDR2 is FQGTGA in the germline V gene. The V end lost 4 bases, the J end lost 3 bases, and 7 bases lay between the germline ends. The CDR3 is made up of 13 amino acids. CDR3: CASSYPGYNEQFF. The CDR3 bases are TGTGCCAGCAGCTATCCAGGCTACAATGAGCAGTTCTTC.

V gene TRBV7-9 combines with J gene TRBJ2-1; 7 bases line up with TRBD1. This CDR3 region has 13 residues. V shed 5 bases, J shed 9 bases, and the junction held 7 bases outside the gene matches. CDR1 is SEHNR and CDR2 is FQNEAQ in the germline V gene (reference sequence). CDR3 residues: CASSRAGGAEQFF. The CDR3 bases are TGTGCCAGCAGCCGAGCAGGGGGTGCTGAGCAGTTCTTC.